This TCR beta chain came from a study of blood T cell repertoires in COVID-19. Study-wide context: Samples came from the United States, Italy and Spain, spanning acute and convalescent COVID-19. PBMCs, B-cell-depleted T cells, or T cells were the source of the cDNA or gDNA that made up the material.

As processed by the authors: Reference gene primers were amplified, and this amplification served to estimate nucleated cell counts. Measured with immunoSEQ multiplex PCR; TCRdb has only the in-frame clones, and not every one. From that table come the V and J calls and clone size; the DNA was used to work out D and trimming. The sample has 200,000 to 300,000 clones; 75% to 85% are singletons. The germline V gene has CDR1 MDHEN and CDR2 SYDVKM. V was clipped by 4 bases and J by 7 bases; unmatched bases: 1. The CDR3 length is 14 residues. The clonotype comes from a human donor in a cohort sampled during active COVID-19. The chain employs TRBV28 and TRBJ1-6, with 10 nucleotides matching TRBD1. The material sequenced was peripheral blood. CDR3 loop: CASSWTGGNSPLHF. The CDR3 DNA reads TGTGCCAGCAGTTGGACAGGGGGAAATTCACCCCTCCACTTT.